This T cell receptor beta chain was found in a study of blood T cell repertoires in COVID-19 (dated by TCRdb to 2018 to 2020). For the study in its entirety: Collaborator samples came from the United States, Italy and Spain and covered acute and convalescent phases of COVID-19. Nearly every sample came with metadata listing a de-identified subject ID, COVID-19 status, age in years and sex. Subjects who had been exposed to COVID-19, were actively infected with it, or had recovered from it provided the deeply sampled blood TCRbeta repertoires that made up the dataset. The samples were drawn from the first 160 participants of the ongoing ImmuneRACE study and from about 1,200 subjects provided by 6 global collaborators. Where available, HLA class I and class II types were obtained from metadata supplied by the sample provider rather than from assay-based typing. The prospective study material was composed of cDNA or gDNA derived from T cells, B-cell-depleted T cells, or PBMCs. The repertoires were released in a freely available public database intended as a resource for research on the immune response to SARS-CoV-2. What the work shows at the level of the full study, not this receptor alone: The amount of clinical and demographic metadata varied by source and participant and was provided uncurated.

TCRbeta CDR3 regions were amplified from genomic DNA using the immunoSEQ Assay, a bias-controlled multiplex PCR. Under the source paper's analysis protocol: The number of nucleated cells in each sample was estimated by amplification of reference gene primers within the assay. To quantify the absolute abundance of each unique TCRbeta CDR3 rearrangement, sequence reads were collapsed and filtered. For each sample, productive Simpson clonality was calculated as the square root of Simpson's diversity index over productive rearrangements. TCRdb limited this immuneACCESS table to in-frame rearrangements with V and J called. A share of clones is missing; checked studies link under half to unresolved V genes, and the rest is unexplained. The V and J calls and clone size are taken from that table; D and trimming were inferred from the DNA. The sample has under 250,000 clones on record, around 85% of them singletons. The ten largest clones take up around 8.9% of the sample.

The CDR1 and CDR2 encoded by the germline V gene are KGHDR and SFDVKD. From its cysteine to its phenylalanine, the CDR3 spans 16 amino acids. The read is trimmed to its CDR3 DNA, 48 bases read in frame from base 1. V has 0 bases trimmed and J has 2 bases trimmed; junction bases matching no gene number 3. Collaborating institutions collected whole blood in K2EDTA tubes following their own protocols. Collaborator samples were shipped for TCRbeta analysis as frozen whole blood, isolated PBMCs, or DNA extracted from either sample type. For this clone: Which antigen it targets is not known. No per-base quality is available; no much larger clone lies one base away.

Sequencing input: peripheral blood. This clonotype was obtained from an elderly man with acute or convalescent COVID-19. The sequence joins TRBV24-1 to TRBJ2-1; TRBD2 aligns with 7 central bases. The nucleotides are TGTGCCACCAGTGATTTGTCTAGCGGACCCTACAATGAGCAGTTCTTC. Its protein is CATSDLSSGPYNEQFF.